These 6 T cell receptor beta chains originate from one sample sequenced in a study of blood T cell repertoires in COVID-19. The method was immunoSEQ multiplex PCR; TCRdb's version includes in-frame clones alone and lacks a portion of them. This table holds some 80,000 clones, about 90% found once. Sequenced: peripheral blood. The receptor set was obtained from a human donor in a cohort sampled during active COVID-19.

As concerns this clone: This CDR3 is also generated by other DNA sequences in the sample. The chain links TRBV5-6 to TRBJ2-3, with unresolved D. This CDR3 region has 13 residues. V was clipped by 0 bases and J by 2 bases, with 4 bases between them. CDR1 SGHDT and CDR2 YYEEEE come from the germline V gene. CDR3 residues: CASSLDNTDTQYF. The CDR3 DNA reads TGTGCCAGCAGCTTGGATAACACAGATACGCAGTATTTT.

The rearrangement links TRBV19 to TRBJ1-1; TRBD1 might be the D (5 bases). Per germline, CDR1 LNHDA and CDR2 SQIVND (reference sequence). V lost 5 bases and J lost 7, with 8 bases in between. This CDR3 spans 11 amino acids. The CDR3 coding sequence is TGTGCCAGTAGTGCGACAGTTGAAGCTTTCTTT. The encoded protein is CASSATVEAFF.

The genes are TRBV7-9 and TRBJ1-4; TRBD1 matches 8 bases. The germline V gene encodes CDR1 SEHNR and CDR2 FQNEAQ (reference sequence). The CDR3 sequence is 16 residues long. The V segment lost 4 bases and the J segment 0 bases; nucleotides outside the gene matches: 4. In DNA, the CDR3 is TGTGCCAGCAGCTCCACAGGGGGTGCAACTAATGAAAAACTGTTTTTT. Its protein is CASSSTGGATNEKLFF.

The chain carries TRBV27 and TRBJ1-5, with D possibly TRBD1 on 6 matching bases. CDR1 is MNHEY and CDR2 is SMNVEV in the germline V gene (reference sequence). CDR3 length equals 17 residues. The V gene lost 5 bases and the J gene lost 4 bases, with 21 bases spanning the gap. The CDR3 DNA reads TGTGCCAGCAGTCCGCGGGGGCGAACAGCTAGGAATCAGCCCCAGCATTTT. This encodes CASSPRGRTARNQPQHF.

Only a few counts were recorded for this clone. The J gene is TRBJ1-2, the V gene TRBV5-1; perhaps TRBD1 as D (6 bases). V was pared by 4 bases and J by 3 bases, with 16 bases between. Looked up from germline, CDR1 is SGHRS and CDR2 is YFSETQ. The CDR3 loop spans 15 amino acids. The CDR3 coding sequence is TGCGCCAGCAGCGCCGGGGGGGCCCATGACTATGGCTACACCTTC. Its protein is CASSAGGAHDYGYTF.

V and J are TRBV9 and TRBJ2-3, with TRBD2 matching over 7 bases. The CDR3 contains 17 residues. CDR1 and CDR2 (germline): SGDLS, YYNGEE. After removal of 4 bases from V and 3 bases from J, the junction contained 14 bases not matched to a gene. The CDR3 spells CASSPRPGKGGTDTQYF. The DNA of the CDR3 is TGTGCCAGCAGCCCCCGACCGGGCAAGGGAGGGACAGATACGCAGTATTTT.